This T cell receptor (beta chain) stems from a study of blood T cells in healthy people across ages. Study outcomes and limitations: With donor CMV status unknown, expanded clonotype changes were possibly confounded. There were more naive CD4+ cells and higher diversity in long-lived donors than in aged donors.

Note on this clonotype: Its matching antigen is unknown.

Alongside a J-beta primer mix, a sample-barcoded 5' primer served in a second PCR lasting roughly 6 to 11 cycles. Each cDNA molecule carried a tag from a template-switch adaptor that contained 12 random nucleotides. TCRdb redid the calling of the 5' RACE reads with MiXCR, one entry per CDR3 protein. The sample consists of 700,000 to 800,000 distinct CDR3 sequences, 43% of them appearing once. V shed 7 bases, J shed 7 bases, and the junction held 19 bases outside the gene matches. CDR3 length: 16 residues. Germline CDR1 and CDR2: MDHEN and SYDVKM. The chain recombines TRBV28 with TRBJ2-7, with TRBD1 matching 7 bases. The sequenced sample was blood. The TCR sequence derives from a woman in her sixties in good health. Here the CDR3 reads CASTMRSAGGTREQYF. In nucleotides, the CDR3 is TGTGCCAGCACTATGAGGTCGGCAGGGGGAACCCGGGAGCAGTACTTC.